The 25 T cell receptor beta chains listed next were all sequenced from one sample in a study of cytomegalovirus exposure and HLA in healthy donors. PCR primers comprised 60 Vbeta and 13 Jbeta primers. TCRdb's table, derived via immunoSEQ multiplex PCR, lists solely in-frame clones and lacks some. This sample's clone table lists about 67,000 clones. Source material: PBMCs. These receptors were collected from a woman in her twenties or thirties in good health and CMV-seronegative.

The rearrangement uses TRBV27 and TRBJ1-5, with unresolved D. This CDR3 region has 15 residues. Per germline, CDR1 MNHEY and CDR2 SMNVEV (reference sequence). Trimming pared 3 bases from V and 0 bases from J, leaving 9 bases between. CDR3 nucleotides: TGTGCCAGCAGTTTTATGAGGGATAGCAATCAGCCCCAGCATTTT. Its protein product is CASSFMRDSNQPQHF.

This chain connects TRBV6-6 to TRBJ1-1, with D possibly TRBD1 on 5 matching bases. The V gene's germline CDR1 is MNHNY and CDR2 SVGAGI (reference sequence). Trimming left V 6 bases short and J 0 bases short, with 14 bases between. The CDR3 covers 15 residues. CDR3 bases: TGTGCCAGCAGCCGAGAACAGGCCCTGAACACTGAAGCTTTCTTT. This sequence encodes CASSREQALNTEAFF.

The chain joins TRBV7-9 to TRBJ2-7; the D is unclear. Trimming stripped 11 bases from V and 5 bases from J, with 10 bases between. This CDR3 region has 10 residues. Germline-derived CDR1 and CDR2 are SEHNR and FQNEAQ (reference sequence). The CDR3, as DNA: TGTGCCTCGGGTGCTCACGAGCAGTACTTC. Protein: CASGAHEQYF.

V gene TRBV27 combines with J gene TRBJ1-1, with 7 bases that match TRBD1. Trimming took 6 bases from V and 6 from J; bases not matched to a gene: 4. CDR3 length: 12 amino acids. Germline lookup yields CDR1 MNHEY and CDR2 SMNVEV (reference sequence). CDR3 amino acids: CASRTGMAEAFF. CDR3 DNA: TGTGCCAGCAGGACAGGGATGGCTGAAGCTTTCTTT.

This chain connects TRBV29-1 to TRBJ2-3; no clear D. The CDR3 covers 12 residues. Deletions cut 3 bases from V and 0 bases from J, with 4 bases between. CDR1 and CDR2 from the germline V gene are SQVTM and ANQGSEA. The CDR3 nucleotides are TGCAGCGTTGAGTCTAGCACAGATACGCAGTATTTT. Translated, it gives CSVESSTDTQYF.

The CDR3 here is CASSIDPSSGETQYF. In nucleotides, the CDR3 is TGTGCCAGTAGTATAGATCCCAGCTCCGGGGAGACCCAGTACTTC. The chain couples TRBV19 to TRBJ2-5; D gene ambiguous. Germline values: CDR1 LNHDA, CDR2 SQIVND (reference sequence). The CDR3 consists of 15 residues. V gave up 0 bases and J gave up 5 bases, with 13 bases separating them.

The V gene is TRBV5-1, the J gene TRBJ1-1, with TRBD1 matching over 7 bases. Germline-derived CDR1 and CDR2 are SGHRS and YFSETQ. The CDR3 contains 14 residues. V shed 1 base, J shed 6 bases, and the junction held 6 bases outside the gene matches. The CDR3 here is CASSLTDRDSEAFF. The CDR3 nucleotides read TGCGCCAGCAGCTTGACCGACAGGGACTCTGAAGCTTTCTTT.

This rearrangement joins TRBV11-1 to TRBJ1-6; D is unresolved. V was clipped by 6 bases and J by 9 bases, with 15 bases between them. The CDR3 consists of 14 residues. CDR1 SGHAT and CDR2 FQDESV come from the germline V gene (reference sequence). The chain's CDR3 is CASRSREVSSPLHF. The CDR3 DNA reads TGTGCCAGCAGATCAAGAGAAGTTAGTTCACCCCTCCACTTT.

The chain carries TRBV6-5 and TRBJ2-6; D remains ambiguous. The CDR3 is made up of 13 amino acids. Germline CDR1 reads MNHEY; CDR2 reads SVGAGI. Trimming cost V 2 bases and J 4 bases, with 3 bases left between them. The CDR3 nucleotides are TGTGCCAGCAGTTACGAGGGGGCCAACGTCCTGACTTTC. It translates to CASSYEGANVLTF.

The chain uses TRBV4-3 and TRBJ1-3; TRBD1 matches at 8 bases. Germline trimming cut 4 bases from V and 0 bases from J; bases unmatched to any gene: 5. There are 16 residues in the CDR3. Germline lookup yields CDR1 LGHNA and CDR2 YSLEER. CDR3 protein: CASSRGQGPSGNTIYF. CDR3 bases: TGCGCCAGCAGCCGAGGACAGGGTCCCTCTGGAAACACCATATATTTT.

The rearrangement links TRBV5-4 to TRBJ2-7; 8 bases map to TRBD1. CDR3 length equals 16 residues. V gave up 0 bases and J gave up 5 bases; unmatched junction bases: 10. CDR1 and CDR2 from the germline V gene are SGHNT and YYREEE (reference sequence). CDR3 region: CASSLATTGVGDEQYF. The CDR3 DNA reads as TGTGCCAGCAGCTTGGCCACGACAGGGGTGGGGGACGAGCAGTACTTC.

This chain connects TRBV4-3 to TRBJ2-7; weak D call: TRBD2 (6 bases). Germline values: CDR1 LGHNA, CDR2 YSLEER. The ends were cut back, 1 base at V and 0 bases at J, with 16 bases in the middle. The CDR3 has 17 amino acids. CDR3 nucleotides: TGCGCCAGCAGCCAAGGGGCTAGCGACCACCTCTCCTACGAGCAGTACTTC. Its protein product is CASSQGASDHLSYEQYF.

V usage is TRBV5-6 and J usage is TRBJ2-5, with 10 positions matching TRBD1. Germline loops: CDR1 SGHDT, CDR2 YYEEEE. The CDR3 extends over 15 amino acids. The ends lost 4 bases at V and 4 bases at J; junction bases unmatched: 7. The CDR3 loop reads CASSIGTGVRETQYF. CDR3 coding DNA: TGTGCCAGCAGCATAGGGACAGGGGTGAGAGAGACCCAGTACTTC.

The chain uses TRBV18 and TRBJ1-3; unclear D gene. V was cut by 0 bases and J by 10 bases, with 7 bases left in between. Germline V CDR1 and CDR2: KGHSH, LQKENI. The CDR3 is 12 amino acids. CDR3 sequence (DNA): TGTGCCAGCTCACCACCGGAGCGGACCATATATTTT. Its translation is CASSPPERTIYF.

The chain carries TRBV5-4 and TRBJ2-5, with 7 bases matching TRBD2. The CDR3 is made up of 16 amino acids. Germline CDR1 and CDR2: SGHNT and YYREEE (reference sequence). The ends lost 4 bases at V and 3 bases at J; junction bases unmatched: 12. CDR3 bases: TGTGCCAGCAGCAGGTTGGGGAAGCGGGAAGAAGAGACCCAGTACTTC. Encoded protein: CASSRLGKREEETQYF.

The chain uses TRBV28 and TRBJ1-1, with D possibly TRBD1 on 5 matching bases. CDR1 and CDR2 from the germline V gene are MDHEN and SYDVKM. Trimming stripped 6 bases from V and 6 bases from J, with 14 bases between. This CDR3 is built from 13 residues. CDR3 sequence reads: CASSSMGEAEAFF. DNA of the CDR3: TGTGCCAGCAGCTCCATGGGGGAGGCTGAAGCTTTCTTT.

This chain connects TRBV18 to TRBJ1-3, with 9 bases matching TRBD1. CDR1 and CDR2 from the germline V gene are KGHSH and LQKENI. The trim removed 4 bases at V and 3 bases at J, leaving 13 bases unmatched. This CDR3 contains 18 residues. The CDR3 DNA reads as TGTGCCAGCTCACGAAGCCCCCGGGACAGGGTTATTGGAAACACCATATATTTT. Its protein product is CASSRSPRDRVIGNTIYF.

CDR3 DNA sequence: TGTGCCAGCAGCTCCACAGGGTACATCGGGGAGCTGTTTTTT. Translation: CASSSTGYIGELFF. The gene calls are TRBV7-9 and TRBJ2-2; D possibly corresponds to TRBD1 (6 bases). CDR1 and CDR2 (germline): SEHNR, FQNEAQ (reference sequence). Trimming took 4 bases from V and 7 from J, leaving 13 bases between them. This CDR3 region has 14 residues.

For the CDR3, the DNA is TGTGCCAGCAGTCCACAGGGGAAGAGCTACGAGCAGTACTTC. It specifies CASSPQGKSYEQYF. This sequence joins TRBV9 and TRBJ2-7; TRBD1 agrees at 7 bases. Germline assignment: CDR1 SGDLS and CDR2 YYNGEE. V dropped 5 bases and J dropped 3; count of bases not matched to a gene: 8. The CDR3 length is 14 residues.

The chain is built from TRBV6-1 and TRBJ1-2; D unclear. V was clipped by 1 base and J by 7 bases, with 7 bases between them. Per the germline V gene, CDR1 is MNHNS and CDR2 is SASEGT. CDR3 length: 12 amino acids. The CDR3 coding sequence is TGTGCCAGCAGTGAAGGACATGGTGGCTACACCTTC. Its translation is CASSEGHGGYTF.

The chain couples TRBV18 to TRBJ2-7, with a possible D match to TRBD1 (6 bases). Germline loops: CDR1 KGHSH, CDR2 LQKENI. The CDR3 contains 13 residues. The V and J ends lost 6 bases and 4 bases respectively, with 13 bases between them. CDR3 DNA sequence: TGTGCCAGCTCGAAGGACAGAGGGTACGAGCAGTACTTC. Its translation: CASSKDRGYEQYF.

The rearrangement links TRBV4-2 to TRBJ2-1, with TRBD1 identical over 10 bases. The CDR3 spans 16 residues. Germline V gene lookup returns CDR1 LGHNA and CDR2 YNFKEQ. With 0 bases clipped from V and 2 bases from J, the junction kept 1 base outside the gene matches. In DNA form, the CDR3 reads TGTGCCAGCAGCCAAGAAGGGACAGGGGCCTACAATGAGCAGTTCTTC. It specifies CASSQEGTGAYNEQFF.

The chain couples TRBV20-1 to TRBJ2-7; D gene ambiguous. V lost 3 bases and J lost 6, with 9 bases in between. CDR3 size: 11 residues. CDR1 is DFQATT and CDR2 is SNEGSKA in the germline V gene (reference sequence). The CDR3 loop reads CSASPRFEQYF. In nucleotides, the CDR3 is TGCAGTGCTAGCCCCAGGTTCGAGCAGTACTTC.

The genes are TRBV2 and TRBJ1-5; 10 nucleotides agree with TRBD1. Germline values: CDR1 SNHLY, CDR2 FYNNEI. The V and J ends lost 4 bases and 5 bases, in that order; junction bases with no gene match: 2. CDR3 length equals 14 residues. The CDR3 DNA is TGTGCCAGCAGTGGGGACAGGGGTTATCAGCCCCAGCATTTT. Its translation is CASSGDRGYQPQHF. The full variable domain, completed using reference TRBV2 and TRBJ1-5, is EPEVTQTPSHQVTQMGQEVILRCVPISNHLYFYWYRQILGQKVEFLVSFYNNEISEKSEIFDDQFSVERPDGSNFTLKIRSTKLEDSAMYFCASSGDRGYQPQHFGDGTRLSIL.

V usage is TRBV5-1 and J usage is TRBJ2-3; 10 positions agree with TRBD2. The germline V gene encodes CDR1 SGHRS and CDR2 YFSETQ. There are 15 residues in the CDR3. The J segment lost 4 bases and the V segment lost 2 bases, leaving 4 bases of the junction unmatched. The CDR3 DNA reads TGCGCCAGCAGCTTAAAGCTAGCGGGAGCAGATACGCAGTATTTT. Residues: CASSLKLAGADTQYF.